This T cell receptor (beta chain) was profiled in a study of shared clonotypes between healthy human individuals. About this clone itself: What it binds is not known.

Each subset's genomic DNA was shared equally among a number of immunoSEQ plates. Original processing methods: ImmunoSEQ sequences covered only the junction and lacked quality scores; filtering therefore differed. Assay: immunoSEQ multiplex PCR; the TCRdb copy retains only in-frame clones and omits some. The DNA gave D and trimming, while V, J and clone size come from that table. The table records about 450,000 clones, 65% to 80% of them present only once. Findings and limits, study-wide: The genetic and exposure-history diversity represented was limited by few donors.

The sequence came from a woman aged 35 to 49 in good health. Some clones in this sample may be carry-over from other donors' samples. The specimen was PBMCs.

CDR3 residues: CASTAGEGPEQYF. For the CDR3, the DNA is TGTGCCAGCACCGCGGGGGAGGGACCCGAGCAGTACTTC. The V and J genes are TRBV7-3 and TRBJ2-7; 7 bases are a match to TRBD2. Germline CDR1 and CDR2: SGHTA and FQGTGA. Trimming took 7 bases from V and 6 from J; bases not matched to a gene: 9. This CDR3 has 13 residues.